Listed below are T cell receptor beta chains from one sample, sequenced in a study of spatial heterogeneity in lung cancer. In TCRdb, the 5' RACE reads were re-called with MiXCR into one record per CDR3 protein. The sample consists of around 100,000 distinct CDR3 sequences, roughly 4.5% of them appearing once. Sequences were derived from lung tumor tissue, sampled at surgery. These receptors were taken from a male donor with early-stage non-small cell lung cancer. Both conserved end residues are part of each CDR3.

j_call | v_call | cdr3_aa
TRBJ1-3 | TRBV27 | CASSLSWNSGNTIYF
TRBJ1-5 | TRBV15 | CATSPRDGDQPQHF
TRBJ1-5 | TRBV12-3/TRBV12-4 | CASSRPLSNQPQHF
TRBJ2-7 | TRBV6-2/TRBV6-3 | CATQPRGSEQYF
TRBJ2-7 | TRBV30 | CAWSGDLYEQYF
TRBJ1-6 | TRBV9 | CASSVVGRENSPLHF
TRBJ2-1 | TRBV11-2 | CASSYNYNEQFF
TRBJ2-3 | TRBV9 | CASSVRSSGPDTQYF
TRBJ1-6 | TRBV11-2 | CASKGMGQYNSPLHF
TRBJ2-7 | TRBV2 | CASSELAGRYEQYF
TRBJ1-1 | TRBV5-1 | CASSLRGGTEAFF
TRBJ2-7 | TRBV20-1 | CSARAAGSGTYEQYF
TRBJ2-3 | TRBV24-1 | CATSDLPSGNTDTQYF
TRBJ2-7 | TRBV6-2/TRBV6-3 | CASSYSTEAVPGQAAYEQYF
TRBJ1-4 | TRBV10-3 | CAISESLVGRDEKLFF
TRBJ2-5 | TRBV4-1 | CASSRAGQGQETQYF
TRBJ1-5 | TRBV4-1 | CASSQTGTEGNQPQHF
TRBJ1-5 | TRBV2 | CATRDSLNQPQHF
TRBJ1-2 | TRBV2 | CASSEAGGGAGAGYTF
TRBJ1-1 | TRBV5-5 | CASSFSGAANTEAFF
TRBJ2-1 | TRBV29-1 | CSVAGSGTANQQFF
TRBJ2-3 | TRBV20-1 | CSARDRTGVIADTQYF
TRBJ2-3 | TRBV28 | CASSPIAGADTQYF
TRBJ2-7 | TRBV27 | CASSPRILAVSSYEQYF
TRBJ2-1 | TRBV2 | CASLLAESYNEQFF
TRBJ2-7 | TRBV4-1 | CASSQSPGPTYEQYF
TRBJ2-7 | TRBV27 | CASSFSYEQYF
TRBJ1-1 | TRBV27 | CASSITGLVNTEAFF
TRBJ1-5 | TRBV6-1 | CASSEDGAVYGQPQHF
TRBJ2-7 | TRBV5-1 | CASSLGMLVGPPGYEQYF
TRBJ2-2 | TRBV6-1 | CASSRTGGTGELFF